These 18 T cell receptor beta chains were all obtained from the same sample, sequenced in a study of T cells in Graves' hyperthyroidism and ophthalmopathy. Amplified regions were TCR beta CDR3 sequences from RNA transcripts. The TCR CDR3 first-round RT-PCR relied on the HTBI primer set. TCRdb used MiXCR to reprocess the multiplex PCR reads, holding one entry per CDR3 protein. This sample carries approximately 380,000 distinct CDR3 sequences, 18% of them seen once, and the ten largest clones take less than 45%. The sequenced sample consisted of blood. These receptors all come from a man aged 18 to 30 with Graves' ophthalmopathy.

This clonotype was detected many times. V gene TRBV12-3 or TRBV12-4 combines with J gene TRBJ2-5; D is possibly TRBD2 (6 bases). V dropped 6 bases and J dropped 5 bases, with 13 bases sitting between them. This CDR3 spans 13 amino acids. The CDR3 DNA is TGTGCCAGCAGCCTTGGGGGGTCCGAGACCCAGTACTTC. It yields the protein CASSLGGSETQYF.

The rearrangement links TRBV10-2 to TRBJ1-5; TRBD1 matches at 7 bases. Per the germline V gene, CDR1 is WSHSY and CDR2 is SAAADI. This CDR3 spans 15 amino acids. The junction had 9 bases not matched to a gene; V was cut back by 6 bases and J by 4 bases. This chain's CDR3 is CASRQGLRGNQPQHF. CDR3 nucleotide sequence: TGCGCCAGCAGACAGGGGTTACGTGGGAATCAGCCCCAGCATTTT.

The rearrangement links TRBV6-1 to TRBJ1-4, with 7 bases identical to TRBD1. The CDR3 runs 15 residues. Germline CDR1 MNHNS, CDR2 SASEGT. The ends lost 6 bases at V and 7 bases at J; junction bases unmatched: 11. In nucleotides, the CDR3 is TGTGCCAGCAGCCTACAGGGGTTGTATGGTGAAAAACTGTTTTTT. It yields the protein CASSLQGLYGEKLFF.

The DNA of the CDR3 is TGTGCCAGCAGCTCGAGGGGGGGAAATGAGCAGTACTTC. Translating gives CASSSRGGNEQYF. The chain recombines TRBV6-1 with TRBJ2-7; D might be TRBD2 (7 bases). Germline lookup yields CDR1 MNHNS and CDR2 SASEGT. V was shortened by 6 bases and J by 7 bases, with 16 bases between the two germline ends. The CDR3 sequence is 13 residues long.

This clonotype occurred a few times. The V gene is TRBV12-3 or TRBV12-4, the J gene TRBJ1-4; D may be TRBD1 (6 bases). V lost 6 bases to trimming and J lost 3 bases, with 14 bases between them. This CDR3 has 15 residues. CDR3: CASRPGAAANEKLFF. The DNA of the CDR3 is TGTGCCAGCAGACCGGGGGCCGCAGCTAATGAAAAACTGTTTTTT.

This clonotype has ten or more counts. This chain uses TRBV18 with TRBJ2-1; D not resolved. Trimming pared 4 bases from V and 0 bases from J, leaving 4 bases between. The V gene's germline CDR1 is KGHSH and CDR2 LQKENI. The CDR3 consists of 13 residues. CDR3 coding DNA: TGTGCCAGCTCACGGGACTCCTACAATGAGCAGTTCTTC. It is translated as CASSRDSYNEQFF.

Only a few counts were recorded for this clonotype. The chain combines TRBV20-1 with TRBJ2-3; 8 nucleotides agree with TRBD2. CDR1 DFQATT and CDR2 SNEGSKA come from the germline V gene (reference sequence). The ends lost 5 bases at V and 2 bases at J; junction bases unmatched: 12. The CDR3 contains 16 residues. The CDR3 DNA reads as TGCAGTGCTCAACCGCCAGCGGGGGCCATCACAGATACGCAGTATTTT. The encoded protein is CSAQPPAGAITDTQYF.

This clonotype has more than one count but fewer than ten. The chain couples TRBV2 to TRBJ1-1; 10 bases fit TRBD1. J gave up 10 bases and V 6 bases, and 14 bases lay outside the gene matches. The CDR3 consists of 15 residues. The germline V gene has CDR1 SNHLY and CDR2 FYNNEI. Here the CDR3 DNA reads TGTGCCAGCAGCGCCCACCGGGACAGGGGAAGGATAGCTTTCTTT. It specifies CASSAHRDRGRIAFF.

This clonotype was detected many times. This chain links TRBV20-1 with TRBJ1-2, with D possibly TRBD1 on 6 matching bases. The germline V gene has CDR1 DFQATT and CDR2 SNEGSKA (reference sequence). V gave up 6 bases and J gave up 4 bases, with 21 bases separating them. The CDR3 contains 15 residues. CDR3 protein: CSAPPGVGGPYGYTF. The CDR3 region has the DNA TGCAGTGCCCCCCCCGGGGTTGGGGGGCCCTATGGCTACACCTTC.

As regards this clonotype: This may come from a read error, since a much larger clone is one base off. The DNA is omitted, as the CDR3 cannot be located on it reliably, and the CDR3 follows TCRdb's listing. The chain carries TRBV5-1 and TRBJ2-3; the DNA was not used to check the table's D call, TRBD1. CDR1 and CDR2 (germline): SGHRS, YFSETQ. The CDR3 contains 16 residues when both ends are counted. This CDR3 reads CASSFGPGGGTDTQYF.

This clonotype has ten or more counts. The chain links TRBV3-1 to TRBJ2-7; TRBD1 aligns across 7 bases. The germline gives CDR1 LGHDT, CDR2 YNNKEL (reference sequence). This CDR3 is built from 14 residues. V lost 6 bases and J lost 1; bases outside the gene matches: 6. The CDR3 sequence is CASRGTALSYEQYF. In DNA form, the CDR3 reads TGTGCCAGCAGGGGGACAGCCTTGTCCTACGAGCAGTACTTC.

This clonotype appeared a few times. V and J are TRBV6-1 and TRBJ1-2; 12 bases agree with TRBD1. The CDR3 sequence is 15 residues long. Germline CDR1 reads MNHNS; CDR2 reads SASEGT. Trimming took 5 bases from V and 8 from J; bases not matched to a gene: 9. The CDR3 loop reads CASSLSGTGGSGYTF. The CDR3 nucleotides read TGTGCCAGCAGTTTATCCGGGACAGGGGGCAGCGGCTACACCTTC.

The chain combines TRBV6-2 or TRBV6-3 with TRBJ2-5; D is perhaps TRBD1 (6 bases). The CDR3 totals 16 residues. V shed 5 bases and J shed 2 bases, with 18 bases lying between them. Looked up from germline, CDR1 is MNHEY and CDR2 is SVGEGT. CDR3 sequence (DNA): TGTGCCAGCAGTGTCAGCAAGTCAGGGGTGCAAGAGACCCAGTACTTC. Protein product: CASSVSKSGVQETQYF.

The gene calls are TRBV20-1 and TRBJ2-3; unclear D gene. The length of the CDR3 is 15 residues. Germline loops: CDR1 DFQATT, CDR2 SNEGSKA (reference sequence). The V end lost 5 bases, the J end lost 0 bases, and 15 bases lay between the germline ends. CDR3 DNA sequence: TGCAGTGCTCCCCTTTACCGGTCTAGCACAGATACGCAGTATTTT. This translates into CSAPLYRSSTDTQYF.

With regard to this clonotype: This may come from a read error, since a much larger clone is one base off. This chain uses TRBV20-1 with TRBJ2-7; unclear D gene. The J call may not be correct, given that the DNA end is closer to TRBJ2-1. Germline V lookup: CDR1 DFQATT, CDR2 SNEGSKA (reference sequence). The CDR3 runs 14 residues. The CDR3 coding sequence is TGCAGTGCTAACCGACTCAGGAGCTCCTACGAGCAGTTCTTC. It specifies CSANRLRSSYEQFF.

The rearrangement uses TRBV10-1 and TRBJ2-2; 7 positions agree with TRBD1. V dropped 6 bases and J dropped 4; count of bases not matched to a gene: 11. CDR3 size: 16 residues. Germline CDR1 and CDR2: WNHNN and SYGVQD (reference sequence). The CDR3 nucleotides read TGCGCCAGCAGCGCTGACAGGGCCCCGCGCACCGGGGAGCTGTTTTTT. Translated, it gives CASSADRAPRTGELFF.

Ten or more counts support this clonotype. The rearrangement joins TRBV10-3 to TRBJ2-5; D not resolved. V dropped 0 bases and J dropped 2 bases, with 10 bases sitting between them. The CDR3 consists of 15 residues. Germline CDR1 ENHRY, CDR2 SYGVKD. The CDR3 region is CAISESTGPQETQYF. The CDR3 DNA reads TGTGCCATCAGTGAGTCGACTGGCCCTCAAGAGACCCAGTACTTC.

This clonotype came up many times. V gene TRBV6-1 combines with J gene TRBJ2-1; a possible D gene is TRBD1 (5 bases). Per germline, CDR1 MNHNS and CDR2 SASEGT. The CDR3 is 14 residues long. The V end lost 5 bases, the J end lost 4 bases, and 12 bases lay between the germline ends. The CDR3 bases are TGTGCCAGCAGTCAATCGACAGTTTACAATGAGCAGTTCTTC. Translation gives CASSQSTVYNEQFF.